A single sample gave rise to the 3 T cell receptor beta chains below, sequenced in a study of blood T cell repertoires in COVID-19. TCRdb's copy holds only in-frame clones and misses some; the assay was immunoSEQ multiplex PCR. Found here are under 200,000 clones, 80% to 85% of them singletons; the top ten hold about 14%. What was sequenced was peripheral blood. These receptors were collected from a man younger than 35 with active or convalescent COVID-19.

The chain has TRBV7-2 and TRBJ2-3; D possibly corresponds to TRBD2 (7 bases). CDR1 and CDR2 from the germline V gene are SGHTA and FQGNSA. This CDR3 contains 16 residues. Trimming took 4 bases from V and 2 from J, leaving 16 bases between them. The CDR3, as DNA: TGTGCCAGCAGCTCCCGACGGGGGGCCCCCACAGATACGCAGTATTTT. Amino acids: CASSSRRGAPTDTQYF.

The chain employs TRBV4-2 and TRBJ1-4; 10 nucleotides match TRBD1. The V and J ends lost 3 bases and 8 bases, in that order; junction bases with no gene match: 9. The CDR3 totals 16 residues. Germline CDR1 and CDR2: LGHNA and YNFKEQ. DNA for the CDR3: TGTGCCAGCAGCCATCAACACGGGACAGGGGAGGAAAAACTGTTTTTT. This sequence encodes CASSHQHGTGEEKLFF.

The chain recombines TRBV7-2 with TRBJ2-7; 8 nucleotides align to TRBD2. With 2 bases clipped from V and 2 bases from J, the junction kept 8 bases outside the gene matches. Germline loops: CDR1 SGHTA, CDR2 FQGNSA. The CDR3 runs to 16 residues. CDR3 in amino acids: CASSLLTTGLAYEQYF. DNA for the CDR3: TGTGCCAGCAGCTTACTCACCACGGGACTAGCCTACGAGCAGTACTTC.